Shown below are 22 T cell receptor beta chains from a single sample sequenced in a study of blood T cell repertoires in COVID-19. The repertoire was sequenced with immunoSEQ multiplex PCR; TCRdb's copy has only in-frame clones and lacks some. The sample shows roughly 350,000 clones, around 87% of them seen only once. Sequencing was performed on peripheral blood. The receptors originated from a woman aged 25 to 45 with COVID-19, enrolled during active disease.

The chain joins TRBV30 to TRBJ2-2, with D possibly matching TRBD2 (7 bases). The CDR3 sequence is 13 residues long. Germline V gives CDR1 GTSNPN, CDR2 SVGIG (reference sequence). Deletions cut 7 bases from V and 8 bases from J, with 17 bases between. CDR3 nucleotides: TGTGCCTCCTATGGCGGGGGCAGGGGGGAGCTGTTTTTT. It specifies CASYGGGRGELFF.

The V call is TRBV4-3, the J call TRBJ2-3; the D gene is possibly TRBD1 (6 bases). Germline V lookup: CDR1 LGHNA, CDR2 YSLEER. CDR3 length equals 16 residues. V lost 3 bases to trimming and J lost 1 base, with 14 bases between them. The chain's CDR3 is CASSQVWGRGTDTQYF. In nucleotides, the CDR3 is TGCGCCAGCAGCCAGGTTTGGGGGCGGGGCACAGATACGCAGTATTTT.

The CDR3 DNA sequence: TGTGCCAGCAGTTTATCCGGGAACACTGAAGCTTTCTTT. It translates to CASSLSGNTEAFF. V usage is TRBV12-3 or TRBV12-4 and J usage is TRBJ1-1; no reliable D call. The ends were cut back, 2 bases at V and 1 base at J, with 5 bases in the middle. The CDR3 spans 13 residues.

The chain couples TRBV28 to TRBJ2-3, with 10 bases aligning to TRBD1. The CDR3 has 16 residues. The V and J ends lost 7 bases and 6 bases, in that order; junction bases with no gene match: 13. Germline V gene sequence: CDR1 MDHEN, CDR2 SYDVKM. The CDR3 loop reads CASISYRDRGYDTQYF. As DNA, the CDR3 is TGTGCCAGCATTTCCTACCGGGACAGGGGTTACGATACGCAGTATTTT.

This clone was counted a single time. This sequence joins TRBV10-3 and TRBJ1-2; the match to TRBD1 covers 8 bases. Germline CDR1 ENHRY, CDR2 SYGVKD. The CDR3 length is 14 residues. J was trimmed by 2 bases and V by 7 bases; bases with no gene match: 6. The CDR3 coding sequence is TGTGCCATCAACTCCGGACAGGGAAACTATGGCTACACCTTC. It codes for CAINSGQGNYGYTF.

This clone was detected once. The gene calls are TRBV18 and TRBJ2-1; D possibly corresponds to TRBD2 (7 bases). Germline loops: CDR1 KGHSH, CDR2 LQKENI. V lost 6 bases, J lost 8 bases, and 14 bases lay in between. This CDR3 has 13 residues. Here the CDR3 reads CASSPSGGDEQFF. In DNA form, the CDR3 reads TGTGCCAGCTCCCCGTCGGGGGGCGATGAGCAGTTCTTC.

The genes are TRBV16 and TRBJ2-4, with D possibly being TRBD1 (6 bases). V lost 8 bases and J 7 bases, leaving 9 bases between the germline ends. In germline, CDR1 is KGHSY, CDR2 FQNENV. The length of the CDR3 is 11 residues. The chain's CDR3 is CASGGHNIQYF. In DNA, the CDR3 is TGTGCCAGCGGGGGACATAACATTCAGTACTTC.

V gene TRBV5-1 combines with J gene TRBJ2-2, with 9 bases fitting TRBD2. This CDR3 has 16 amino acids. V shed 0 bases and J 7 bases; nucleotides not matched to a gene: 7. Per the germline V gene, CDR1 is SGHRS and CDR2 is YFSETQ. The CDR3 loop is CASSLEGSGRVGELFF. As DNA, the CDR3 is TGCGCCAGCAGCTTGGAAGGTAGCGGGAGAGTCGGGGAGCTGTTTTTT.

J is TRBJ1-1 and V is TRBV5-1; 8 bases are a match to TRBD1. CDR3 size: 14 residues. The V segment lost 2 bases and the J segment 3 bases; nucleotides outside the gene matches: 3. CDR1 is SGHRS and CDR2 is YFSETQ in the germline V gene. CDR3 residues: CASSFQTGDTEAFF. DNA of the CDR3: TGCGCCAGCAGCTTCCAGACAGGGGACACTGAAGCTTTCTTT. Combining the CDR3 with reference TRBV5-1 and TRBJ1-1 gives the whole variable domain KAGVTQTPRYLIKTRGQQVTLSCSPISGHRSVSWYQQTPGQGLQFLFEYFSETQRNKGNFPGRFSGRQFSNSRSEMNVSTLELGDSALYLCASSFQTGDTEAFFGQGTRLTVV.

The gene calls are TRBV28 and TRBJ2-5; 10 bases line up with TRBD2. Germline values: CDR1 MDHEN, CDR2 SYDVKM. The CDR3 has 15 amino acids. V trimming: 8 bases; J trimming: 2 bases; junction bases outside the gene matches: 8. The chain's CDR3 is CASRSGLAVQETQYF. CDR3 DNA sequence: TGTGCCAGCCGGTCCGGACTAGCGGTACAAGAGACCCAGTACTTC.

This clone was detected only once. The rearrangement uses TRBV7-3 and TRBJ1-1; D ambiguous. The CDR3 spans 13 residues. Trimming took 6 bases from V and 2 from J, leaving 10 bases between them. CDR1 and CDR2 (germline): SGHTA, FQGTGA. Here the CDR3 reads CASSSLVNTEAFF. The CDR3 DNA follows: TGTGCCAGCAGTAGCTTGGTCAACACTGAAGCTTTCTTT.

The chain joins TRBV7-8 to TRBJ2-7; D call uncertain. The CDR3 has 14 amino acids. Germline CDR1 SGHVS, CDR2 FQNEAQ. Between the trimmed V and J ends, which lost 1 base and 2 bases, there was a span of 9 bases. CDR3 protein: CASSLGGIAYEQYF. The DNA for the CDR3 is TGTGCCAGCAGCTTAGGAGGAATCGCCTACGAGCAGTACTTC.

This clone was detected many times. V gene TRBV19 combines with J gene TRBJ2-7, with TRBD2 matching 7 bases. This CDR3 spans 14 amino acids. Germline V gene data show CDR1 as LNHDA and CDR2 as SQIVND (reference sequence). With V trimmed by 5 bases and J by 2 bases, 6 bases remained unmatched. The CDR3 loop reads CASSRREGTYEQYF. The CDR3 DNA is TGTGCCAGTAGTCGGAGGGAGGGGACCTACGAGCAGTACTTC.

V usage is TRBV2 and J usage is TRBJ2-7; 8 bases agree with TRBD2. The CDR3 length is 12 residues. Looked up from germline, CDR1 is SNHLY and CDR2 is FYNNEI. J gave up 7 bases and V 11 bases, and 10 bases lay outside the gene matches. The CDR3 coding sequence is TGTGCCTCTACGGGAGGGTCAGGGGAGCAGTACTTC. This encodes CASTGGSGEQYF.

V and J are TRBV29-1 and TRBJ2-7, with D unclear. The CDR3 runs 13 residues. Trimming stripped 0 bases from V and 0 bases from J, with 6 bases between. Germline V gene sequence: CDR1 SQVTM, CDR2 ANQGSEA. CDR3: CSVEDTISYEQYF. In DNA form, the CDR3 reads TGCAGCGTTGAAGACACAATCTCCTACGAGCAGTACTTC.

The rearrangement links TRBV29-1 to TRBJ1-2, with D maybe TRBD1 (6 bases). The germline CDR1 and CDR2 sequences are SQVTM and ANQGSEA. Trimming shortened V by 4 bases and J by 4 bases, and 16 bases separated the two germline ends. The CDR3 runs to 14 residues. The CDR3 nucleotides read TGCAGCGTTGGGGCTGGGGGGGGGCCCTATGGCTACACCTTC. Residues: CSVGAGGGPYGYTF. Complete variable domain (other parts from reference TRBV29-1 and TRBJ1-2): SAVISQKPSRDICQRGTSLTIQCQVDSQVTMMFWYRQQPGQSLTLIATANQGSEATYESGFVIDKFPISRPNLTFSTLTVSNMSPEDSSIYLCSVGAGGGPYGYTFGSGTRLTVV.

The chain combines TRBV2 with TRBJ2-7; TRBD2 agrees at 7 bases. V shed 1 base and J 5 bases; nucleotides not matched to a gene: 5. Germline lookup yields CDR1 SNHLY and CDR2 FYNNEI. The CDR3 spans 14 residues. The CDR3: CASSEEGLSNEQYF. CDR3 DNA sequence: TGTGCCAGCAGTGAAGAGGGACTATCGAACGAGCAGTACTTC.

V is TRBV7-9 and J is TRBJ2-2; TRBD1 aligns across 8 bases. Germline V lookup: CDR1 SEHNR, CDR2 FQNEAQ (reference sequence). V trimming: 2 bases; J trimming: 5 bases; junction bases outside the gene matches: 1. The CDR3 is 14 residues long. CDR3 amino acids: CASSLRQGTGELFF. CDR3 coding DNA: TGTGCCAGCAGCTTAAGACAGGGGACCGGGGAGCTGTTTTTT. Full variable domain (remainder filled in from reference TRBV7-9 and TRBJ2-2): DTGVSQNPRHKITKRGQNVTFRCDPISEHNRLYWYRQTLGQGPEFLTYFQNEAQLEKSRLLSDRFSAERPKGSFSTLEIQRTEQGDSAMYLCASSLRQGTGELFFGEGSRLTVL.

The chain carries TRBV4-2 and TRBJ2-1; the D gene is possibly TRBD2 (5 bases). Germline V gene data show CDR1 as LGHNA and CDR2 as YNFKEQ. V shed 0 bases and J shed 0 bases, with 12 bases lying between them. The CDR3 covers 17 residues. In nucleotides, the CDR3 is TGTGCCAGCAGCCAAGAATTCGGGCGGGCCTCCTACAATGAGCAGTTCTTC. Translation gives CASSQEFGRASYNEQFF.

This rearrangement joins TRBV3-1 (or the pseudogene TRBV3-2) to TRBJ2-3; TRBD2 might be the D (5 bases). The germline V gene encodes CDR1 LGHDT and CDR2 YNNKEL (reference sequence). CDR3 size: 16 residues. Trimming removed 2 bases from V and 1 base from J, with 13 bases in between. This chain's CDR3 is CASSQRAGLGTDTQYF. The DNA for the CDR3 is TGTGCCAGCAGCCAAAGGGCGGGCTTGGGCACAGATACGCAGTATTTT.

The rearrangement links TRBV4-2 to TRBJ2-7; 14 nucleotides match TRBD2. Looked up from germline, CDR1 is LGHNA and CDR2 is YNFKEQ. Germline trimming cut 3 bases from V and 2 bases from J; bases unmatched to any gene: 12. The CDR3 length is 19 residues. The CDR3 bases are TGTGCCAGCAGCCACACCCTGGGACTAGCGGGAGATAAAACCTACGAGCAGTACTTC. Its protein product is CASSHTLGLAGDKTYEQYF.

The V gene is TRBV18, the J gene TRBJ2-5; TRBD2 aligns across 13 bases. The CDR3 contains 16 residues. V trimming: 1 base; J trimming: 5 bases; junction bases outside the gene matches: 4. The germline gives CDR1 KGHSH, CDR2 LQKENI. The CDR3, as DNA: TGTGCCAGCTCACCACGACTAGCGGGAGGCGGGGAGACCCAGTACTTC. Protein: CASSPRLAGGGETQYF.